Included here is one T cell receptor (beta chain) sequence, with context. The data are from a study of blood T cell repertoires in COVID-19. Study-level background: From the United States, Italy and Spain came samples of acute and convalescent COVID-19. Sources were T cells, B-cell-depleted T cells, or PBMCs; the material itself was cDNA or gDNA.

Authors' analysis steps: Estimated nucleated cell counts came from reference gene primer amplification. Assay: immunoSEQ multiplex PCR; the TCRdb copy retains only in-frame clones and omits some. V, J and clone size derive from that table, while D and trimming were established from the DNA sequence. The sample has some 380,000 clones, roughly four fifths seen once; the top ten hold more than 0.85%. The sequence was obtained from a human donor with acute or convalescent COVID-19. The donor label of this sample is uncertain. Source material: peripheral blood.

CDR3 nucleotides: TGCAGCGTTGGTGCAGGAACTTACTATGGCTACACCTTC. Its translation: CSVGAGTYYGYTF. The chain uses TRBV29-1 and TRBJ1-2; D unclear. CDR1 is SQVTM and CDR2 is ANQGSEA in the germline V gene. There are 13 residues in the CDR3. Trimming took off 4 bases at V and 3 bases at J, with 12 bases between the two ends.